Below are 28 T cell receptor beta chains sequenced from a single sample in a study of cytomegalovirus exposure and HLA in healthy donors. The primer mix had 60 Vbeta and 13 Jbeta primers. The data were produced by immunoSEQ multiplex PCR, yet TCRdb's version contains in-frame clones alone and is incomplete. The sample lists 70,000 or so clones, just over 85% seen once, with 1.5% to 2.5% in the top ten. Sequencing used PBMCs. The source is a woman between 25 and 40 years old in good health and CMV-seronegative.

Details on this clone: The junction departs from the called germline gene at one end, perhaps through a read error. The chain carries TRBV7-9 and TRBJ2-5; D gene uncertain. In germline, CDR1 is SEHNR, CDR2 FQNEAQ (reference sequence). The CDR3 extends over 14 amino acids. The CDR3 region is CSSSFLPDQETQYF. In DNA form, the CDR3 reads TGTTCCAGCAGCTTTCTGCCAGACCAAGAGACCCAGTACTTC.

The rearrangement joins TRBV28 to TRBJ1-2; D might be TRBD1 (5 bases). The CDR3 loop spans 13 amino acids. CDR1 is MDHEN, CDR2 SYDVKM, per germline. V lost 7 bases, J lost 8 bases, and 17 bases lay in between. This CDR3 is CASTEDKLVGYTF. The CDR3 DNA reads as TGTGCCAGCACCGAGGACAAGTTAGTCGGCTACACCTTC.

This clone has a single count. CDR3 sequence (DNA): TGTGCCACCAGTCAACCCGGCGGTCAAGAGACCCAGTACTTC. Protein sequence: CATSQPGGQETQYF. The gene calls are TRBV15 and TRBJ2-5; D gene unclear. Germline V gene lookup returns CDR1 LNHNV and CDR2 YYDKDF (reference sequence). CDR3 length: 14 residues. V lost 6 bases to trimming and J lost 2 bases, with 13 bases between them.

This clone was found a few times. The rearrangement links TRBV5-6 to TRBJ2-4, with 8 bases aligning to TRBD2. This CDR3 spans 16 amino acids. Germline V gene sequence: CDR1 SGHDT, CDR2 YYEEEE. V lost 4 bases to trimming and J lost 1 base; unmatched junction nucleotides: 7. The CDR3 DNA reads TGTGCCAGCAGCCCTGGAGCGGGAGAGGCCAAAAACATTCAGTACTTC. Its translation is CASSPGAGEAKNIQYF.

The chain carries TRBV19 and TRBJ2-7; D gene unclear. Germline CDR1 reads LNHDA; CDR2 reads SQIVND (reference sequence). V was cut by 5 bases and J by 0 bases, with 14 bases left in between. This CDR3 is 15 amino acids long. CDR3 nucleotide sequence: TGTGCCAGTAGTCTCCGACACCGCCCCTCCTACGAGCAGTACTTC. Its translation: CASSLRHRPSYEQYF.

V gene TRBV12-5 combines with J gene TRBJ2-5; the match to TRBD1 covers 7 bases. The junction had 3 bases not matched to a gene; V was cut back by 1 base and J by 4 bases. Germline V gives CDR1 LGHNT, CDR2 FRNRAP. The CDR3 covers 14 residues. In nucleotides, the CDR3 is TGTGCTAGTGGTTTGGCCGGGACAGCAGAGACCCAGTACTTC. As protein: CASGLAGTAETQYF.

The sample holds a few counts of this clone. This sample also contains other DNA sequences that code for the same CDR3. The chain combines TRBV6-1 with TRBJ2-7; D may be TRBD2 (6 bases). V lost 3 bases and J 3 bases, leaving 6 bases between the germline ends. Germline CDR1 reads MNHNS; CDR2 reads SASEGT. This CDR3 comprises 12 residues. The chain's CDR3 is CASSETSYEQYF. The DNA of the CDR3 is TGTGCCAGCAGTGAGACTAGCTACGAGCAGTACTTC.

J is TRBJ2-7 and V is TRBV7-2, with 7 bases matching TRBD1. This CDR3 has 17 amino acids. Germline CDR1 is SGHTA and CDR2 is FQGNSA. V shed 2 bases and J 4 bases; nucleotides not matched to a gene: 14. For the CDR3, the DNA is TGTGCCAGCAGCTTATTACCCGGCACAGGGGTTGTTTACGAGCAGTACTTC. It is translated as CASSLLPGTGVVYEQYF.

This sequence joins TRBV5-1 and TRBJ2-3; TRBD2 aligns across 11 bases. The CDR3 is made up of 18 amino acids. Unmatched junction bases numbered 9, after V lost 2 bases and J lost 1 base. The germline gives CDR1 SGHRS, CDR2 YFSETQ. CDR3 nucleotides: TGCGCCAGCAGCTTTTTTCTAGCGGGAGGCACGGGCACAGATACGCAGTATTTT. Translating gives CASSFFLAGGTGTDTQYF.

The rearrangement joins TRBV18 to TRBJ1-1; TRBD1 is a possible D gene (5 bases). CDR3 size: 13 residues. V lost 1 base and J 5 bases, leaving 8 bases between the germline ends. Germline-derived CDR1 and CDR2 are KGHSH and LQKENI. The CDR3 protein is CASSPRGGTEAFF. DNA of the CDR3: TGTGCCAGCTCACCACGGGGGGGGACTGAAGCTTTCTTT.

The genes are TRBV7-3 and TRBJ1-4, with D uncertain. CDR1 is SGHTA, CDR2 FQGTGA, per germline. This CDR3 has 15 residues. V lost 0 bases, J lost 0 bases, and 5 bases lay in between. CDR3 bases: TGTGCCAGCAGCTTAACACTTGCAACTAATGAAAAACTGTTTTTT. Protein: CASSLTLATNEKLFF.

CDR3 DNA sequence: TGCGCCAGCAGCCAAGTCAGCAATGAGCAGTTCTTC. It yields the protein CASSQVSNEQFF. The chain employs TRBV4-1 and TRBJ2-1, with unresolved D. The germline CDR1 and CDR2 sequences are MGHRA and YSYEKL. The CDR3 contains 12 residues. V lost 1 base, J lost 6 bases, and 4 bases lay in between.

The J gene is TRBJ2-5, the V gene TRBV5-4; D may be TRBD2 (5 bases). Looked up from germline, CDR1 is SGHNT and CDR2 is YYREEE (reference sequence). V dropped 4 bases and J dropped 3 bases, with 10 bases sitting between them. The CDR3 loop spans 13 amino acids. CDR3 coding DNA: TGTGCCAGCAGCCGGGATGATAAAGAGACCCAGTACTTC. Protein sequence: CASSRDDKETQYF.

The genes are TRBV5-4 and TRBJ2-7; 9 bases are a match to TRBD1. The germline V gene encodes CDR1 SGHNT and CDR2 YYREEE (reference sequence). CDR3 size: 16 residues. Germline trimming cut 4 bases from V and 2 bases from J; bases unmatched to any gene: 10. The CDR3 DNA follows: TGTGCCAGCAGCCCAGATATCGGGACAGGGACCTACGAGCAGTACTTC. Protein product: CASSPDIGTGTYEQYF.

V usage is TRBV7-2 and J usage is TRBJ1-3; no clear D gene. The ends were cut back, 1 base at V and 6 bases at J, with 7 bases in the middle. The CDR3 runs to 13 residues. Germline V CDR1 and CDR2: SGHTA, FQGNSA. CDR3 in DNA: TGTGCCAGCAGCTTAGGACTGCTAAACACCATATATTTT. This codes for CASSLGLLNTIYF.

As for this clone: The identical CDR3 is also encoded by other nucleotide sequences in the sample. The genes are TRBV30 and TRBJ2-7; 9 bases fit TRBD1. V lost 1 base to trimming and J lost 2 bases; unmatched junction nucleotides: 3. CDR1 and CDR2 from the germline V gene are GTSNPN and SVGIG (reference sequence). The CDR3 length is 14 residues. The CDR3, as DNA: TGTGCCTGGAGTGCCGGGACAGGGACCTACGAGCAGTACTTC. Translating gives CAWSAGTGTYEQYF.

This chain links TRBV28 with TRBJ1-2; D not certain. The ends were cut back, 2 bases at V and 0 bases at J, with 7 bases in the middle. The CDR3 sequence is 14 residues long. Germline V CDR1 and CDR2: MDHEN, SYDVKM. In DNA form, the CDR3 reads TGTGCCAGCAGTTTAGGAGACCCTAACTATGGCTACACCTTC. Protein: CASSLGDPNYGYTF.

In DNA form, the CDR3 reads TGTGCCAGCAGCTTAGGAAGCACAGGGGTATTCGGGGAGCTGTTTTTT. It is translated as CASSLGSTGVFGELFF. The genes are TRBV7-8 and TRBJ2-2; 7 bases align to TRBD1. After removal of 1 base from V and 7 bases from J, the junction contained 9 bases not matched to a gene. In germline, CDR1 is SGHVS, CDR2 FQNEAQ. The CDR3 contains 16 residues.

The chain is built from TRBV5-1 and TRBJ1-1; D is unresolved. Germline CDR1 is SGHRS and CDR2 is YFSETQ. The CDR3 is 13 amino acids. Trimming shortened V by 7 bases and J by 1 base, and 11 bases separated the two germline ends. This chain's CDR3 is CASGLTGNTEAFF. DNA for the CDR3: TGCGCCAGCGGACTCACTGGGAACACTGAAGCTTTCTTT.

The chain is built from TRBV15 and TRBJ2-1, with D possibly being TRBD2 (6 bases). CDR3 length: 15 residues. CDR1 and CDR2 from the germline V gene are LNHNV and YYDKDF (reference sequence). With 0 bases removed from V and 3 bases from J, the gap between germline ends came to 9 bases. This chain's CDR3 is CATSRESSGYNEQFF. The CDR3 DNA sequence: TGTGCCACCAGCAGAGAGAGTAGCGGCTACAATGAGCAGTTCTTC.

The chain links TRBV29-1 to TRBJ1-1, with D uncertain. Trimming cost V 4 bases and J 1 base, with 13 bases left between them. The CDR3 has 14 residues. The germline V gene has CDR1 SQVTM and CDR2 ANQGSEA. The CDR3 loop is CSVVSPIGNTEAFF. CDR3 nucleotides: TGCAGCGTTGTGTCCCCAATCGGGAACACTGAAGCTTTCTTT. The complete variable domain, with remaining parts taken from reference TRBV29-1 and TRBJ1-1, reads SAVISQKPSRDICQRGTSLTIQCQVDSQVTMMFWYRQQPGQSLTLIATANQGSEATYESGFVIDKFPISRPNLTFSTLTVSNMSPEDSSIYLCSVVSPIGNTEAFFGQGTRLTVV.

The CDR3 reads CASSPRTSGYNEQFF. CDR3 nucleotides: TGTGCCAGCAGCCCCCGGACTAGCGGCTACAATGAGCAGTTCTTC. This rearrangement joins TRBV7-2 to TRBJ2-1, with TRBD2 matching over 10 bases. Germline values: CDR1 SGHTA, CDR2 FQGNSA. This CDR3 has 15 amino acids. The ends lost 5 bases at V and 3 bases at J; junction bases unmatched: 4.

The rearrangement uses TRBV10-3 and TRBJ1-2; 11 bases match TRBD1. V shed 3 bases, J shed 5 bases, and the junction held 5 bases outside the gene matches. CDR1 is ENHRY, CDR2 SYGVKD, per germline. The CDR3 has 15 residues. In DNA form, the CDR3 reads TGTGCCATCAGTGATCCGGGACAGGGGGAGTATGGCTACACCTTC. Translating gives CAISDPGQGEYGYTF.

This clone was observed a single time. The rearrangement uses TRBV6-5 and TRBJ2-7; possible D gene TRBD2, 6 bases. Trimming stripped 2 bases from V and 2 bases from J, with 13 bases between. The CDR3 extends over 15 amino acids. Looked up from germline, CDR1 is MNHEY and CDR2 is SVGAGI. DNA of the CDR3: TGTGCCAGCAGTTACCGCGGCGGGATGGCCTACGAGCAGTACTTC. Its protein is CASSYRGGMAYEQYF.

V usage is TRBV30 and J usage is TRBJ2-3, with 13 nucleotides matching TRBD2. The germline V gene encodes CDR1 GTSNPN and CDR2 SVGIG (reference sequence). V lost 3 bases and J lost 0; bases outside the gene matches: 9. This CDR3 is built from 18 residues. CDR3 residues: CAWRGLAGRHRSTDTQYF. The CDR3 DNA follows: TGTGCCTGGAGGGGACTAGCGGGACGCCACCGAAGCACAGATACGCAGTATTTT.

The chain joins TRBV14 to TRBJ1-2, with a possible D match to TRBD1 (6 bases). The CDR3 is 14 amino acids. The V gene's germline CDR1 is SGHDN and CDR2 FVKESK. Trimming took off 4 bases at V and 9 bases at J, with 18 bases between the two ends. The CDR3 sequence: CASSPGAGVWSYTF. In nucleotides, the CDR3 is TGTGCCAGCAGCCCCGGGGCAGGGGTTTGGAGCTACACCTTC.

The rearrangement links TRBV12-2 to TRBJ2-1; the listed D gene, TRBD2, was not tested against the DNA. TRBV12-2 represents a pseudogene. The CDR3 is made up of 16 amino acids. The CDR3 reads CASRLALSGSYNEQFF. In DNA, the CDR3 is TGTGCAAGTCGCTTAGCGCTTAGCGGGAGTTACAATGAGCAGTTCTTC.

This rearrangement joins TRBV7-3 to TRBJ2-1, with TRBD1 matching over 7 bases. CDR3 size: 15 residues. The V gene's germline CDR1 is SGHTA and CDR2 FQGTGA. After removal of 5 bases from V and 6 bases from J, the junction contained 10 bases not matched to a gene. The CDR3 spells CASSISSDRANEQFF. In DNA form, the CDR3 reads TGTGCCAGCAGCATATCCTCCGACAGGGCCAATGAGCAGTTCTTC.